This TCR beta chain was retrieved from a study of T-cell memory formation after mild COVID-19. Study information: Clusters of TCRs were largely donor specific.

The 5'RACE method, run with constant-segment primers, produced TCR alpha and TCR beta cDNA libraries (carrying sample barcodes and UMIs). One entry per CDR3 protein, called by TCRdb with MiXCR from the 5' RACE reads. The data show under 350,000 distinct CDR3 sequences, around 15% seen once. This clonotype was detected only a few times. The antigen is unknown. Deletions cut 0 bases from V and 10 bases from J, with 10 bases between. CDR3 length: 13 residues. CDR1 and CDR2 (germline): SGHAT, FQNNGV. General study results and limits: Contracting clones localized mainly to CM and EM when CD4+ and mainly to EMRA when CD8+.

This TCR was sampled from a young man who had mild COVID-19 (a few samples of this study predate the infection). Cell type and time point are not known. Sequencing used PBMCs or a T cell subset sorted from them (not recorded which). This rearrangement joins TRBV11-2 to TRBJ2-1, with D possibly matching TRBD2 (5 bases). In DNA, the CDR3 is TGTGCCAGCAGCTTAGATGAGGGTTCGGAGCAGTTCTTC. Protein sequence: CASSLDEGSEQFF.